Listed here are 32 T cell receptor beta chains from one sample, sequenced in a study of blood T cell repertoires in COVID-19. Sequencing used immunoSEQ multiplex PCR; TCRdb keeps in-frame clones, though not all of them. In the table there are 250,000 to 400,000 clones, approximately 87% of which are singletons. The sequencing input was peripheral blood. Source of these receptors: a woman aged 25-40 years with COVID-19, enrolled during active disease.

The chain uses TRBV3-1 (or the pseudogene TRBV3-2) and TRBJ1-2, with D maybe TRBD1 (6 bases). Trimming stripped 1 base from V and 1 base from J, with 10 bases between. This CDR3 contains 15 residues. Looked up from germline, CDR1 is LGHDT and CDR2 is YNNKEL (reference sequence). In DNA form, the CDR3 reads TGTGCCAGCAGCCAAGCCAACAGGGTTAACTATGGCTACACCTTC. Protein sequence: CASSQANRVNYGYTF.

This chain connects TRBV28 to TRBJ1-2; tentatively, D is TRBD1 (6 bases). Germline-derived CDR1 and CDR2 are MDHEN and SYDVKM. The V end was cut by 4 bases, the J end by 4 bases, with 22 bases between. The CDR3 totals 17 residues. This CDR3 is CASSSTTGLIRFYGYTF. The CDR3 bases are TGTGCCAGCAGTTCGACGACAGGCCTCATTCGCTTCTATGGCTACACCTTC.

Note on this clone: An end of the junction differs from the germline gene, which may be a read error. CDR3 in amino acids: CVSSADGAGGLSYNEQFF. The CDR3 coding sequence is TGTGTCAGCAGCGCCGATGGGGCGGGAGGTCTCTCCTACAATGAGCAGTTCTTC. The chain is built from TRBV5-4 and TRBJ2-1; TRBD2 agrees at 8 bases. The CDR3 has 18 amino acids. Germline V gene sequence: CDR1 SGHNT, CDR2 YYREEE (reference sequence).

In nucleotides, the CDR3 is TGTGCCAGCGCATCGGGGGGTAGCACAGATACGCAGTATTTT. Its protein is CASASGGSTDTQYF. The V gene is TRBV18, the J gene TRBJ2-3, with 7 bases lining up with TRBD2. There are 14 residues in the CDR3. V lost 8 bases and J lost 0; bases outside the gene matches: 5. Germline CDR1 KGHSH, CDR2 LQKENI.

This chain connects TRBV6-6 to TRBJ1-5; tentative D call: TRBD1 (5 bases). Germline CDR1 is MNHNY and CDR2 is SVGAGI (reference sequence). Trimming took 6 bases from V and 0 from J, leaving 15 bases between them. This CDR3 is built from 16 residues. The CDR3 spells CASSQLQDYSNQPQHF. CDR3 in DNA: TGTGCCAGCAGCCAACTACAGGACTATAGCAATCAGCCCCAGCATTTT.

The rearrangement links TRBV19 to TRBJ1-1; D perhaps matches TRBD1 (6 bases). Between the trimmed V and J ends, which lost 4 bases and 5 bases, there was a span of 14 bases. The CDR3 spans 14 residues. The germline V gene has CDR1 LNHDA and CDR2 SQIVND (reference sequence). Here the CDR3 reads CASSTLGGRTEAFF. In nucleotides, the CDR3 is TGTGCCAGTAGTACCCTTGGGGGCCGGACTGAAGCTTTCTTT. Supplemented by reference TRBV19 and TRBJ1-1, the full variable domain reads DGGITQSPKYLFRKEGQNVTLSCEQNLNHDAMYWYRQDPGQGLRLIYYSQIVNDFQKGDIAEGYSVSREKKESFPLTVTSAQKNPTAFYLCASSTLGGRTEAFFGQGTRLTVV.

This clone was counted once. CDR3 protein: CASSLVTGGDTQYF. CDR3 DNA: TGCGCCAGCAGCTTGGTTACAGGGGGAGATACGCAGTATTTT. V and J are TRBV5-1 and TRBJ2-3; TRBD1 matches at 8 bases. Germline V gene lookup returns CDR1 SGHRS and CDR2 YFSETQ. The CDR3 contains 14 residues. The J segment lost 5 bases and the V segment lost 0 bases, leaving 2 bases of the junction unmatched.

The CDR3 region has the DNA TGTGCCAGCAGCTTGACAGGAATGAACACTGAAGCTTTCTTT. Translating it yields CASSLTGMNTEAFF. This chain connects TRBV5-6 to TRBJ1-1; D possibly corresponds to TRBD1 (5 bases). V lost 1 base, J lost 0 bases, and 7 bases lay in between. Looked up from germline, CDR1 is SGHDT and CDR2 is YYEEEE. The CDR3 consists of 14 residues.

This rearrangement joins TRBV19 to TRBJ2-1, with 7 positions matching TRBD1. Trimming removed 5 bases from V and 10 bases from J; junction bases left unmatched: 11. The CDR3 contains 14 residues. Germline V gene lookup returns CDR1 LNHDA and CDR2 SQIVND (reference sequence). The CDR3 loop reads CASSPHRQGGEQFF. As DNA, the CDR3 is TGTGCCAGTAGTCCACATAGACAGGGTGGCGAGCAGTTCTTC.

This chain joins TRBV30 and TRBJ1-1; D not resolved. Between the trimmed V and J ends, which lost 2 bases and 0 bases, there was a span of 7 bases. CDR3 size: 13 residues. The germline gives CDR1 GTSNPN, CDR2 SVGIG (reference sequence). This CDR3 reads CAWSRELNTEAFF. CDR3 coding DNA: TGTGCCTGGAGTCGGGAGCTGAACACTGAAGCTTTCTTT.

The chain is built from TRBV5-1 and TRBJ2-7; 9 nucleotides line up with TRBD2. The CDR3 has 16 amino acids. V lost 0 bases, J lost 0 bases, and 4 bases stayed unmatched. Germline CDR1 and CDR2: SGHRS and YFSETQ. CDR3 in amino acids: CASSLVLAGVSYEQYF. The CDR3 DNA reads TGCGCCAGCAGCTTGGTACTAGCGGGCGTCTCCTACGAGCAGTACTTC. The whole variable domain, remainder taken from reference TRBV5-1 and TRBJ2-7, is KAGVTQTPRYLIKTRGQQVTLSCSPISGHRSVSWYQQTPGQGLQFLFEYFSETQRNKGNFPGRFSGRQFSNSRSEMNVSTLELGDSALYLCASSLVLAGVSYEQYFGPGTRLTVT.

Here the CDR3 reads CASSSVWSGSLPGELFF. The CDR3 DNA sequence: TGTGCCAGCAGCTCAGTGTGGAGCGGGAGTCTTCCCGGGGAGCTGTTTTTT. The rearrangement uses TRBV11-3 and TRBJ2-2, with 8 bases matching TRBD2. The CDR3 contains 17 residues. The trim removed 4 bases at V and 6 bases at J, leaving 13 bases unmatched. Germline V gene data show CDR1 as SGHNT and CDR2 as YENEEA.

This clone was picked up a small number of times. V is TRBV4-2 and J is TRBJ2-7; 9 bases line up with TRBD1. Germline loops: CDR1 LGHNA, CDR2 YNFKEQ. Trimming took 0 bases from V and 1 from J; bases not matched to a gene: 4. This CDR3 has 16 amino acids. Here the CDR3 DNA reads TGTGCCAGCAGCCAAGAAACCGGGACAGGGTCCTACGAGCAGTACTTC. It yields the protein CASSQETGTGSYEQYF.

The chain uses TRBV11-2 and TRBJ1-4; 8 nucleotides line up with TRBD1. This CDR3 has 15 amino acids. Looked up from germline, CDR1 is SGHAT and CDR2 is FQNNGV. After removal of 5 bases from V and 3 bases from J, the junction contained 5 bases not matched to a gene. The CDR3 here is CASSGGDRPNEKLFF. CDR3 nucleotides: TGTGCCAGCAGCGGGGGGGACAGGCCTAATGAAAAACTGTTTTTT.

CDR3 sequence reads: CASSLSGQLQNEQFF. CDR3 in DNA: TGTGCCAGCAGCTTAAGTGGACAGCTTCAAAATGAGCAGTTCTTC. The chain joins TRBV11-2 to TRBJ2-1, with D tentatively TRBD1 (6 bases). CDR1 and CDR2 from the germline V gene are SGHAT and FQNNGV. Between the trimmed V and J ends, which lost 2 bases and 7 bases, there was a span of 15 bases. CDR3 size: 15 residues.

V is TRBV6-2 or TRBV6-3 and J is TRBJ1-1, with D uncertain. Trimming removed 0 bases from V and 4 bases from J, with 9 bases in between. Germline V CDR1 and CDR2: MNHEY, SVGEGT. CDR3 size: 14 residues. The CDR3 region has the DNA TGTGCCAGCAGTTACTCGCACGGGTTCACTGAAGCTTTCTTT. The encoded protein is CASSYSHGFTEAFF.

This clone was seen a single time. The chain carries TRBV9 and TRBJ1-2; 7 bases map to TRBD1. V shed 0 bases and J 2 bases; nucleotides not matched to a gene: 7. Germline V gene sequence: CDR1 SGDLS, CDR2 YYNGEE. The CDR3 spans 16 residues. DNA of the CDR3: TGTGCCAGCAGCGTAGAAGCAGGAGGGGGCAACTATGGCTACACCTTC. This sequence encodes CASSVEAGGGNYGYTF.

CDR3 loop: CSVEGLGARTEAFF. The CDR3 nucleotides are TGCAGCGTTGAAGGCTTGGGTGCGAGGACTGAAGCTTTCTTT. The chain recombines TRBV29-1 with TRBJ1-1, with D unclear. Germline-derived CDR1 and CDR2 are SQVTM and ANQGSEA. CDR3 length equals 14 residues. The ends were cut back, 1 base at V and 5 bases at J, with 14 bases in the middle.

The J gene is TRBJ2-6, the V gene TRBV13; 11 positions match TRBD2. The length of the CDR3 is 19 residues. The V segment lost 5 bases and the J segment 1 base; nucleotides outside the gene matches: 10. CDR1 and CDR2 (germline): PRHDT, FYEKMQ (reference sequence). Here the CDR3 reads CASSRGRLAGSSGANVLTF. CDR3 coding DNA: TGTGCCAGCAGCCGAGGCAGACTAGCGGGAAGTTCTGGGGCCAACGTCCTGACTTTC.

The chain combines TRBV18 with TRBJ2-7; 8 nucleotides align to TRBD1. V lost 6 bases and J lost 5; bases outside the gene matches: 12. The CDR3 extends over 15 amino acids. Germline lookup yields CDR1 KGHSH and CDR2 LQKENI. CDR3 nucleotides: TGTGCCAGCTCCCCCGCCGGACAGGGTGCCGACGAGCAGTACTTC. Its protein is CASSPAGQGADEQYF. Drawing the rest from reference TRBV18 and TRBJ2-7, the complete variable domain is NAGVMQNPRHLVRRRGQEARLRCSPMKGHSHVYWYRQLPEEGLKFMVYLQKENIIDESGMPKERFSAEFPKEGPSILRIQQVVRGDSAAYFCASSPAGQGADEQYFGPGTRLTVT.

The CDR3 loop is CASSYAGTGPGNTIYF. The CDR3 DNA follows: TGTGCCAGCAGTTATGCCGGGACAGGGCCAGGAAACACCATATATTTT. The V and J genes are TRBV2 and TRBJ1-3, with 9 bases that match TRBD1. With 5 bases clipped from V and 4 bases from J, the junction kept 9 bases outside the gene matches. Germline-derived CDR1 and CDR2 are SNHLY and FYNNEI. The CDR3 length is 16 residues.

The chain is built from TRBV5-6 and TRBJ1-5; D remains ambiguous. The V gene lost 4 bases and the J gene lost 6 bases, with 8 bases spanning the gap. This CDR3 region has 12 residues. Germline-derived CDR1 and CDR2 are SGHDT and YYEEEE. CDR3 residues: CASSRGIQPQHF. CDR3 nucleotide sequence: TGTGCCAGCAGCCGAGGGATTCAGCCCCAGCATTTT.

CDR3 coding DNA: TGTGCCAGCTCACCAACGGAGAGGGGGACCGGGGAGCTGTTTTTT. It is translated as CASSPTERGTGELFF. The rearrangement joins TRBV18 to TRBJ2-2; D may be TRBD1 (6 bases). Germline V gene sequence: CDR1 KGHSH, CDR2 LQKENI. V lost 2 bases and J 5 bases, leaving 12 bases between the germline ends. The CDR3 is 15 residues long.

The chain employs TRBV21-1 and TRBJ2-2; the tabulated D call, TRBD2, remains unverified against the DNA. TRBV21-1 represents a pseudogene. This CDR3 is built from 15 residues. CDR3 in amino acids: CASSKNSGRAGELFF. In DNA form, the CDR3 reads TGTGCCAGCAGCAAAAATAGCGGGAGGGCCGGGGAGCTGTTTTTT.

The J gene is TRBJ1-1, the V gene TRBV5-1; D might be TRBD1 (5 bases). From germline, CDR1 is SGHRS and CDR2 YFSETQ. This CDR3 has 16 residues. Trimming stripped 4 bases from V and 2 bases from J, with 18 bases between. CDR3 region: CASSPYAGGLNTEAFF. The CDR3, as DNA: TGCGCCAGCAGCCCCTACGCGGGGGGACTCAACACTGAAGCTTTCTTT.

The rearrangement joins TRBV5-1 to TRBJ2-7, with 10 positions matching TRBD2. The CDR3 has 17 amino acids. The V gene's germline CDR1 is SGHRS and CDR2 YFSETQ. V lost 1 base and J lost 0; bases outside the gene matches: 7. CDR3 sequence reads: CASSLTSGITRSYEQYF. Here the CDR3 DNA reads TGCGCCAGCAGCTTGACTAGCGGGATAACCCGCTCCTACGAGCAGTACTTC.

The chain uses TRBV18 and TRBJ2-1, with 7 bases identical to TRBD2. The CDR3 loop spans 15 amino acids. With V trimmed by 6 bases and J by 3 bases, 8 bases remained unmatched. CDR1 is KGHSH, CDR2 LQKENI, per germline. The CDR3 sequence is CASSPGRGIYNEQFF. CDR3 nucleotide sequence: TGTGCCAGCTCCCCGGGGAGGGGAATCTACAATGAGCAGTTCTTC.

The chain combines TRBV5-5 with TRBJ2-1; a possible D gene is TRBD2 (5 bases). CDR1 SGHKS and CDR2 YYEKEE come from the germline V gene (reference sequence). The CDR3 covers 12 residues. Trimming shortened V by 4 bases and J by 3 bases, and 5 bases separated the two germline ends. CDR3 in DNA: TGTGCCAGCAGCACTAGCTACAATGAGCAGTTCTTC. It translates to CASSTSYNEQFF. Based on the CDR3 plus reference TRBV5-5 and TRBJ2-1, the full variable domain is DAGVTQSPTHLIKTRGQQVTLRCSPISGHKSVSWYQQVLGQGPQFIFQYYEKEERGRGNFPDRFSARQFPNYSSELNVNALLLGDSALYLCASSTSYNEQFFGPGTRLTVL.

The CDR3 bases are TGTGCCAGCAGCCAAGTGGGGACAGGGGAGGACTACGAGCAGTACTTC. Translation: CASSQVGTGEDYEQYF. V usage is TRBV3-1 (or the pseudogene TRBV3-2) and J usage is TRBJ2-7; TRBD1 aligns across 10 bases. CDR1 LGHDT and CDR2 YNNKEL come from the germline V gene (reference sequence). With 1 base clipped from V and 3 bases from J, the junction kept 6 bases outside the gene matches. This CDR3 has 16 amino acids.

V is TRBV7-2 and J is TRBJ2-3; 8 positions agree with TRBD2. The CDR3 has 17 amino acids. J gave up 0 bases and V 5 bases, and 10 bases lay outside the gene matches. Germline values: CDR1 SGHTA, CDR2 FQGNSA. The CDR3 sequence: CASSPPLAGSSTDTQYF. The DNA for the CDR3 is TGTGCCAGCAGCCCCCCCCTAGCGGGCTCTAGCACAGATACGCAGTATTTT.

The rearrangement joins TRBV27 to TRBJ2-7; 8 nucleotides align to TRBD1. The CDR3 spans 14 residues. Germline V gene lookup returns CDR1 MNHEY and CDR2 SMNVEV (reference sequence). The trim removed 0 bases at V and 3 bases at J, leaving 1 base unmatched. The CDR3 is CASSLSGTGYEQYF. Here the CDR3 DNA reads TGTGCCAGCAGTTTATCGGGGACAGGCTACGAGCAGTACTTC.

The gene calls are TRBV14 and TRBJ2-1; 11 bases fit TRBD2. This CDR3 has 15 residues. In germline, CDR1 is SGHDN, CDR2 FVKESK. V lost 1 base, J lost 5 bases, and 1 base stayed unmatched. CDR3 coding DNA: TGTGCCAGCAGCCAAGGACTAGCGGGAAACAATGAGCAGTTCTTC. Residues: CASSQGLAGNNEQFF.